The 30 T cell receptor beta chains below all came from one sample that was sequenced in a study of blood T cell repertoires in COVID-19. Libraries were prepared by immunoSEQ multiplex PCR; TCRdb keeps only in-frame clonotypes and omits some of them. The sample holds fewer than 200,000 clones, roughly 85% seen once. The specimen sequenced was PBMCs or T cells enriched from blood (not recorded which). The receptor set was obtained from a woman in her 70s in a cohort exposed to, infected with or recovered from COVID-19 (not recorded which).

J is TRBJ2-7 and V is TRBV28; 8 bases align to TRBD2. This CDR3 region has 14 residues. The germline V gene encodes CDR1 MDHEN and CDR2 SYDVKM. Trimming took 8 bases from V and 0 from J; bases not matched to a gene: 6. This chain's CDR3 is CASRSGGSSYEQYF. CDR3 nucleotide sequence: TGTGCCAGCCGTTCGGGGGGGAGCTCCTACGAGCAGTACTTC.

V is TRBV12-3 or TRBV12-4 and J is TRBJ1-1, with D uncertain. The CDR3 is 13 amino acids. V was trimmed by 6 bases and J by 4 bases, leaving 12 bases between them. This CDR3 reads CASSMQRSTEAFF. The CDR3 DNA follows: TGTGCCAGCAGCATGCAGCGGTCCACTGAAGCTTTCTTT.

This clone was counted only a few times. The V and J genes are TRBV4-2 and TRBJ2-7; 11 bases are shared with TRBD1. Germline-derived CDR1 and CDR2 are LGHNA and YNFKEQ. This CDR3 region has 16 residues. V lost 3 bases to trimming and J lost 1 base; unmatched junction nucleotides: 5. CDR3 DNA sequence: TGTGCCAGCAGCCAGGGGACAGGGGGTGTATCCTACGAGCAGTACTTC. Translating it yields CASSQGTGGVSYEQYF.

This clone appeared a few times. Here the CDR3 reads CASSLLAGGPAGELFF. DNA of the CDR3: TGCGCCAGCAGCTTACTAGCGGGAGGGCCCGCCGGGGAGCTGTTTTTT. The rearrangement links TRBV5-1 to TRBJ2-2, with TRBD2 matching 13 bases. Per germline, CDR1 SGHRS and CDR2 YFSETQ. The CDR3 totals 16 residues. V gave up 2 bases and J gave up 6 bases; unmatched junction bases: 4.

This chain connects TRBV3-1 (or the pseudogene TRBV3-2) to TRBJ2-4; D is unresolved. V was cut by 4 bases and J by 0 bases, with 10 bases left in between. The CDR3 runs to 15 residues. Germline V lookup: CDR1 LGHDT, CDR2 YNNKEL (reference sequence). In DNA, the CDR3 is TGTGCCAGCAGCCCAGCGCTTTTAGCCAAAAACATTCAGTACTTC. Amino acids: CASSPALLAKNIQYF.

The chain employs TRBV7-6 and TRBJ1-1; D is undetermined. V was trimmed by 2 bases and J by 1 base, leaving 14 bases between them. This CDR3 has 16 amino acids. In germline, CDR1 is SGHVS, CDR2 FNYEAQ. CDR3 loop: CASSLRVSGSNTEAFF. CDR3 DNA sequence: TGTGCCAGCAGCTTACGGGTTAGCGGTTCGAACACTGAAGCTTTCTTT.

This clone was picked up one time. The chain is built from TRBV28 and TRBJ2-6, with 7 nucleotides matching TRBD1. Germline CDR1 is MDHEN and CDR2 is SYDVKM. The CDR3 spans 15 residues. With V trimmed by 8 bases and J by 0 bases, 4 bases remained unmatched. This CDR3 is CASGQVDSGANVLTF. CDR3 coding DNA: TGTGCCAGCGGACAGGTAGACTCTGGGGCCAACGTCCTGACTTTC.

The V and J genes are TRBV10-3 and TRBJ2-1, with D unresolved. The CDR3 extends over 13 amino acids. Germline V CDR1 and CDR2: ENHRY, SYGVKD. Trimming left V 3 bases short and J 2 bases short, with 5 bases between. This CDR3 is CAISDVTYNEQFF. The CDR3, as DNA: TGTGCCATCAGTGATGTCACCTACAATGAGCAGTTCTTC.

This clone showed up just a few times. V is TRBV5-1 and J is TRBJ2-3; maybe TRBD2 (6 bases). Trimming stripped 4 bases from V and 4 bases from J, with 10 bases between. Looked up from germline, CDR1 is SGHRS and CDR2 is YFSETQ. The CDR3 covers 13 residues. CDR3 coding DNA: TGCGCCAGCAGCGATCCGGGAGCAGATACGCAGTATTTT. Amino acids: CASSDPGADTQYF.

V usage is TRBV6-5 and J usage is TRBJ2-5, with D tentatively TRBD1 (6 bases). The germline V gene has CDR1 MNHEY and CDR2 SVGAGI. Trimming took 3 bases from V and 4 from J, leaving 15 bases between them. This CDR3 has 15 residues. CDR3 sequence (DNA): TGTGCCAGCAGTTATAAGGGACAACCGAGAGAGACCCAGTACTTC. As protein: CASSYKGQPRETQYF.

V gene TRBV14 combines with J gene TRBJ1-1; 9 bases agree with TRBD1. The germline gives CDR1 SGHDN, CDR2 FVKESK. The J segment lost 3 bases and the V segment lost 0 bases, leaving 8 bases of the junction unmatched. The CDR3 runs 17 residues. CDR3 protein: CASSQDRVWTGDTEAFF. The CDR3 coding sequence is TGTGCCAGCAGCCAAGATCGAGTTTGGACAGGGGACACTGAAGCTTTCTTT.

The chain couples TRBV19 to TRBJ2-3; D possibly corresponds to TRBD2 (8 bases). The CDR3 runs to 17 residues. In germline, CDR1 is LNHDA, CDR2 SQIVND (reference sequence). V was trimmed by 6 bases and J by 2 bases, leaving 21 bases between them. In DNA, the CDR3 is TGTGCCAGTAGGGCGGGAGGATACAGGGGAGTCACAGATACGCAGTATTTT. This translates into CASRAGGYRGVTDTQYF.

This chain joins TRBV5-1 and TRBJ2-7; 8 bases map to TRBD1. The CDR3 length is 16 residues. V was clipped by 4 bases and J by 4 bases; unmatched bases: 13. Per germline, CDR1 SGHRS and CDR2 YFSETQ. The CDR3 DNA follows: TGCGCCAGCAGCGGGGAGACAGGGGCCCGAGGGTACGAGCAGTACTTC. It is translated as CASSGETGARGYEQYF.

The J gene is TRBJ1-5, the V gene TRBV28; 10 nucleotides match TRBD1. V was clipped by 8 bases and J by 2 bases; unmatched bases: 6. This CDR3 spans 15 amino acids. Germline V gene sequence: CDR1 MDHEN, CDR2 SYDVKM. CDR3 nucleotides: TGTGCCAGCGAGGGGACAGGGGTTCGCAATCAGCCCCAGCATTTT. This sequence encodes CASEGTGVRNQPQHF.

V usage is TRBV7-2 and J usage is TRBJ1-1; 9 bases line up with TRBD1. Per the germline V gene, CDR1 is SGHTA and CDR2 is FQGNSA. The CDR3 is 14 residues long. V was clipped by 3 bases and J by 5 bases; unmatched bases: 4. The CDR3 DNA sequence: TGTGCCAGCAGCTTTACAGGGGGCCTGACTGAAGCTTTCTTT. Amino acid sequence: CASSFTGGLTEAFF.

There are a few counts of this clone. This chain connects TRBV28 to TRBJ1-1; perhaps TRBD1 as D (6 bases). V lost 2 bases to trimming and J lost 4 bases, with 11 bases between them. The V gene's germline CDR1 is MDHEN and CDR2 SYDVKM. This CDR3 spans 14 amino acids. This CDR3 reads CASSLGGASTEAFF. CDR3 sequence (DNA): TGTGCCAGCAGTTTAGGGGGGGCAAGCACTGAAGCTTTCTTT.

This clone was seen more than once but under ten times. This chain joins TRBV5-4 and TRBJ2-2, with D perhaps TRBD2 (5 bases). V lost 0 bases, J lost 4 bases, and 19 bases lay in between. The CDR3 sequence is 18 residues long. Germline CDR1 and CDR2: SGHNT and YYREEE (reference sequence). CDR3 DNA sequence: TGTGCCAGCAGCTTGGCCTTCATCGGGGTAATTGGCACCGGGGAGCTGTTTTTT. It yields the protein CASSLAFIGVIGTGELFF. Full variable domain (remainder filled in from reference TRBV5-4 and TRBJ2-2): ETGVTQSPTHLIKTRGQQVTLRCSSQSGHNTVSWYQQALGQGPQFIFQYYREEENGRGNFPPRFSGLQFPNYSSELNVNALELDDSALYLCASSLAFIGVIGTGELFFGEGSRLTVL.

The chain uses TRBV2 and TRBJ1-1, with TRBD1 identical over 9 bases. CDR3 size: 14 residues. Trimming removed 4 bases from V and 3 bases from J; junction bases left unmatched: 3. Looked up from germline, CDR1 is SNHLY and CDR2 is FYNNEI. Written as DNA, the CDR3 is TGTGCCAGCAGTGTGACAGGGGGGGACACTGAAGCTTTCTTT. This codes for CASSVTGGDTEAFF.

The gene calls are TRBV18 and TRBJ2-5; D gene unclear. Germline-derived CDR1 and CDR2 are KGHSH and LQKENI. V dropped 4 bases and J dropped 1 base, with 19 bases sitting between them. CDR3 length equals 17 residues. The CDR3 nucleotides are TGTGCCAGCTCACTAACCTTATCTTCACGAGGCCAAGAGACCCAGTACTTC. It encodes CASSLTLSSRGQETQYF. Filled out from reference TRBV18 and TRBJ2-5, the complete variable domain reads NAGVMQNPRHLVRRRGQEARLRCSPMKGHSHVYWYRQLPEEGLKFMVYLQKENIIDESGMPKERFSAEFPKEGPSILRIQQVVRGDSAAYFCASSLTLSSRGQETQYFGPGTRLLVL.

The chain carries TRBV6-6 and TRBJ1-1; no definite D call. Trimming stripped 6 bases from V and 0 bases from J, with 11 bases between. CDR1 MNHNY and CDR2 SVGAGI come from the germline V gene (reference sequence). This CDR3 is built from 14 residues. The CDR3 is CASRPTSMNTEAFF. CDR3 bases: TGTGCCAGCAGACCTACTAGTATGAACACTGAAGCTTTCTTT.

The J gene is TRBJ1-5, the V gene TRBV2; 10 nucleotides agree with TRBD1. V lost 8 bases and J lost 9; bases outside the gene matches: 10. This CDR3 region has 14 residues. Germline CDR1 reads SNHLY; CDR2 reads FYNNEI. The CDR3: CASAGTGERGPQHF. As DNA, the CDR3 is TGTGCCAGCGCCGGGACAGGGGAGCGGGGGCCCCAGCATTTT.

Only a few counts were recorded for this clone. V is TRBV19 and J is TRBJ2-1, with D possibly matching TRBD2 (6 bases). The V end lost 4 bases, the J end lost 8 bases, and 18 bases lay between the germline ends. CDR1 and CDR2 (germline): LNHDA, SQIVND (reference sequence). There are 15 residues in the CDR3. The CDR3: CASSTRDSLTDEQFF. CDR3 coding DNA: TGTGCCAGTAGTACCCGGGACTCGCTTACCGATGAGCAGTTCTTC. The entire variable domain, with the rest obtained from reference TRBV19 and TRBJ2-1, is as follows: DGGITQSPKYLFRKEGQNVTLSCEQNLNHDAMYWYRQDPGQGLRLIYYSQIVNDFQKGDIAEGYSVSREKKESFPLTVTSAQKNPTAFYLCASSTRDSLTDEQFFGPGTRLTVL.

CDR3 coding DNA: TGTGCCAGCAGCTTATTGGGGACAGGGTTCCCAGATACGCAGTATTTT. Protein sequence: CASSLLGTGFPDTQYF. The V and J genes are TRBV7-2 and TRBJ2-3, with 9 nucleotides matching TRBD1. This CDR3 comprises 16 residues. CDR1 is SGHTA, CDR2 FQGNSA, per germline. The trim removed 2 bases at V and 4 bases at J, leaving 7 bases unmatched.

In this sample, this clone turned up many times. The rearrangement uses TRBV19 and TRBJ2-1; weak D call: TRBD2 (7 bases). The CDR3 has 14 amino acids. CDR1 is LNHDA and CDR2 is SQIVND in the germline V gene (reference sequence). Trimming took 7 bases from V and 2 from J, leaving 12 bases between them. The CDR3 region is CASNEGGTYNEQFF. CDR3 nucleotide sequence: TGTGCCAGTAACGAGGGGGGGACCTACAATGAGCAGTTCTTC.

The rearrangement links TRBV5-5 to TRBJ2-7; 8 bases align to TRBD1. The CDR3 loop spans 16 amino acids. The trim removed 4 bases at V and 4 bases at J, leaving 13 bases unmatched. Per the germline V gene, CDR1 is SGHKS and CDR2 is YYEKEE (reference sequence). DNA for the CDR3: TGTGCCAGCAGCCCGTCGCCTCAGGGGGCCCTATACGAGCAGTACTTC. It is translated as CASSPSPQGALYEQYF.

The chain joins TRBV6-1 to TRBJ1-3, with D possibly being TRBD1 (6 bases). Germline V lookup: CDR1 MNHNS, CDR2 SASEGT. The CDR3 sequence is 14 residues long. The ends were cut back, 2 bases at V and 3 bases at J, with 8 bases in the middle. Here the CDR3 reads CASSEPDSGNTIYF. CDR3 DNA sequence: TGTGCCAGCAGTGAACCGGACAGTGGAAACACCATATATTTT.

This chain's CDR3 is CASSPPVRIYEQYF. DNA for the CDR3: TGTGCCAGCAGCCCCCCGGTGAGAATCTACGAGCAGTACTTC. The chain carries TRBV11-2 and TRBJ2-7, with no clear D. Germline assignment: CDR1 SGHAT and CDR2 FQNNGV. Trimming shortened V by 5 bases and J by 3 bases, and 14 bases separated the two germline ends. This CDR3 spans 14 amino acids. The variable domain in full, completed from reference TRBV11-2 and TRBJ2-7, reads EAGVAQSPRYKIIEKRQSVAFWCNPISGHATLYWYQQILGQGPKLLIQFQNNGVVDDSQLPKDRFSAERLKGVDSTLKIQPAKLEDSAVYLCASSPPVRIYEQYFGPGTRLTVT.

The chain has TRBV7-3 and TRBJ2-1; D perhaps matches TRBD2 (6 bases). The V and J ends lost 8 bases and 1 base respectively, with 6 bases between them. CDR3 length: 12 amino acids. CDR1 SGHTA and CDR2 FQGTGA come from the germline V gene. The chain's CDR3 is CASGRSYNEQFF. CDR3 nucleotide sequence: TGTGCCAGCGGGAGGTCCTACAATGAGCAGTTCTTC.

The V gene is TRBV5-1, the J gene TRBJ2-7, with TRBD1 identical over 10 bases. Germline-derived CDR1 and CDR2 are SGHRS and YFSETQ. This CDR3 is built from 14 residues. V was pared by 4 bases and J by 5 bases, with 6 bases of the junction left unmatched. CDR3 amino acids: CASSLGQGGDEQYF. The CDR3 region has the DNA TGCGCCAGCAGCCTCGGACAGGGGGGCGACGAGCAGTACTTC.

This chain connects TRBV20-1 to TRBJ2-2, with D perhaps TRBD2 (6 bases). Trimming cost V 3 bases and J 1 base, with 18 bases left between them. The CDR3 contains 17 residues. CDR1 is DFQATT and CDR2 is SNEGSKA in the germline V gene (reference sequence). CDR3 in amino acids: CSASALWLAKNTGELFF. CDR3 DNA: TGCAGTGCTAGTGCTCTTTGGCTAGCGAAGAACACCGGGGAGCTGTTTTTT.